Reported below is one T cell receptor (beta chain). The data stem from a study of blood T cell repertoires in COVID-19. Whole-study context: There were acute and convalescent COVID-19 samples, and they came from the United States, Italy and Spain.

This CDR3 contains 16 residues. Deletions cut 2 bases from V and 0 bases from J, with 11 bases between. Germline values: CDR1 SGHVS, CDR2 FQNEAQ. Repertoires were generated with immunoSEQ multiplex PCR, while TCRdb's copy carries only in-frame clones and drops some. This sample has about 480,000 clones; approximately 86% occur once, and the top ten carry more than 7.5%. Living in 24 US areas, the participants were between 18 and 89 years of age. Participants reported their clinical history, and cohort assignment relied on those reports. Among Cohort 3 donors, those recovered had two negative PCRs, clearance, or symptom resolution.

The sequencing sample was made of PBMCs or T cells enriched from blood (not recorded which). The chain has TRBV7-8 and TRBJ1-3; no clear D gene. The sequence came from a woman in her sixties or seventies who had recovered from COVID-19. The CDR3, as DNA: TGTGCCAGCAGCTTACACGCCAGTAACTCTGGAAACACCATATATTTT. It encodes CASSLHASNSGNTIYF.